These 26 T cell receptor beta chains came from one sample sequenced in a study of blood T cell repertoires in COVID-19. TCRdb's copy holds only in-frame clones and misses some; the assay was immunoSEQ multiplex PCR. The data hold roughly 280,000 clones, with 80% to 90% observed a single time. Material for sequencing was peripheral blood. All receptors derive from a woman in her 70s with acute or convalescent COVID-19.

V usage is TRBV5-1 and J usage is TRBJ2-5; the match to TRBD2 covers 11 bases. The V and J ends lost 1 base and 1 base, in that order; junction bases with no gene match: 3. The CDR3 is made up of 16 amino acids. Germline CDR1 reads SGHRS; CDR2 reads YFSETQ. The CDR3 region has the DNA TGCGCCAGCAGCTTGTTTAGCGGGGGGGCCCAAGAGACCCAGTACTTC. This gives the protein CASSLFSGGAQETQYF.

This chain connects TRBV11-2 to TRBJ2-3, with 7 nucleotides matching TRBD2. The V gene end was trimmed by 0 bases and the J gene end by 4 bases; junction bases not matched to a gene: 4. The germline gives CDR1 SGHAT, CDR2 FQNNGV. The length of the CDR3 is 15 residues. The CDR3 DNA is TGTGCCAGCAGCTTAGACGGGGGGTCCCCAGATACGCAGTATTTT. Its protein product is CASSLDGGSPDTQYF.

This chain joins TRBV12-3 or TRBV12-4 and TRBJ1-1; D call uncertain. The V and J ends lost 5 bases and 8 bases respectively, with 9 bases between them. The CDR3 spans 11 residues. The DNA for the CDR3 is TGTGCCAGCAGTCGTACATTGGAAGCTTTCTTT. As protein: CASSRTLEAFF.

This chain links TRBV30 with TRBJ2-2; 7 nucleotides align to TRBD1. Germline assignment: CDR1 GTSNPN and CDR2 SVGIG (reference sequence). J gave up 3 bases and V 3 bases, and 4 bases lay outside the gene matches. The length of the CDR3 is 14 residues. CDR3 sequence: CAWSLGQDTGELFF. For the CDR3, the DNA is TGTGCCTGGAGCCTCGGACAGGACACCGGGGAGCTGTTTTTT.

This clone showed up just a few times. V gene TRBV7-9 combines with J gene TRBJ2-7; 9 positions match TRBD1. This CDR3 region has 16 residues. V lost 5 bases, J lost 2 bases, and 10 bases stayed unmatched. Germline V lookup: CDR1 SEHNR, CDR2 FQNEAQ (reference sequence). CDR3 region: CASSQTGGQVAYEQYF. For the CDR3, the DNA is TGTGCCAGCAGCCAGACAGGGGGACAGGTTGCCTACGAGCAGTACTTC. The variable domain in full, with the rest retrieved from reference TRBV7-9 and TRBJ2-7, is DTGVSQNPRHKITKRGQNVTFRCDPISEHNRLYWYRQTLGQGPEFLTYFQNEAQLEKSRLLSDRFSAERPKGSFSTLEIQRTEQGDSAMYLCASSQTGGQVAYEQYFGPGTRLTVT.

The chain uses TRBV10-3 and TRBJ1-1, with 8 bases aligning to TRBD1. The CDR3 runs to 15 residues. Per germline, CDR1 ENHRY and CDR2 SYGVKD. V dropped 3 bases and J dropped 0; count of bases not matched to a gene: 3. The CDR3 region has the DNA TGTGCCATCAGTGAACAGGGGGGCCTGAACACTGAAGCTTTCTTT. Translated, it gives CAISEQGGLNTEAFF.

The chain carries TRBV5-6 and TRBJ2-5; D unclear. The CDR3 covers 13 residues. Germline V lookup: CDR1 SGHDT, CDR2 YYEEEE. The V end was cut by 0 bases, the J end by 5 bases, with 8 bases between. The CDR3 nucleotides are TGTGCCAGCAGCTTGGGCAGGTGGGAGACCCAGTACTTC. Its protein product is CASSLGRWETQYF.

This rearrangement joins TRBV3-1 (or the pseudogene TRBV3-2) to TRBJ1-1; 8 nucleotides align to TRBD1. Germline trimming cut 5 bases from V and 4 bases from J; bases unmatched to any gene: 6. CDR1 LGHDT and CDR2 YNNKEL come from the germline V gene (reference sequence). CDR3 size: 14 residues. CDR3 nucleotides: TGTGCCAGCAGCTCCACGACAGGGGCCACTGAAGCTTTCTTT. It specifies CASSSTTGATEAFF.

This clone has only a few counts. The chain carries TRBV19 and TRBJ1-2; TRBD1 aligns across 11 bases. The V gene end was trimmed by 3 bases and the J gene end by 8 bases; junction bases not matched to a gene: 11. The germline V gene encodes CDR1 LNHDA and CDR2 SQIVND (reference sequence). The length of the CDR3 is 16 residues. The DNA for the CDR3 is TGTGCCAGTAGTATCCCCACGGACAGGGGGCGAGGGGGCTACACCTTC. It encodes CASSIPTDRGRGGYTF.

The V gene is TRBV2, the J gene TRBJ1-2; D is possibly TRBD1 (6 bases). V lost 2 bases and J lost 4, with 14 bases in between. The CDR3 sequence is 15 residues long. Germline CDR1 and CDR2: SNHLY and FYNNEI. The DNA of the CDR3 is TGTGCCAGCAGTGAAAAACAGGGCACGGGCTATGGCTACACCTTC. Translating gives CASSEKQGTGYGYTF.

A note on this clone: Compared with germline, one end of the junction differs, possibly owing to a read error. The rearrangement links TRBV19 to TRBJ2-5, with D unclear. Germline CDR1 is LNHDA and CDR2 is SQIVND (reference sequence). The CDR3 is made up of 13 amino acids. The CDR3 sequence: CASSMNSQEIQYF. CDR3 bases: TGTGCCAGTAGTATGAACAGCCAAGAGATCCAGTACTTC.

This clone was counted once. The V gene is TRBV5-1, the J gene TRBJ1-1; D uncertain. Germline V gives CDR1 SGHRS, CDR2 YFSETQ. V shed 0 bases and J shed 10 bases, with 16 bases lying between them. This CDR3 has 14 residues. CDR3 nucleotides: TGCGCCAGCAGCTTGGAAGGGTCGGAGGGAAGAGCTTTCTTT. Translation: CASSLEGSEGRAFF.

Written as DNA, the CDR3 is TGTGCCAGCAGCCCAGGGACAGGGGTCGGCACTGAAGCTTTCTTT. Translating it yields CASSPGTGVGTEAFF. This sequence joins TRBV5-4 and TRBJ1-1; 10 nucleotides align to TRBD1. Germline V gene lookup returns CDR1 SGHNT and CDR2 YYREEE (reference sequence). CDR3 length equals 15 residues. The trim removed 4 bases at V and 4 bases at J, leaving 7 bases unmatched.

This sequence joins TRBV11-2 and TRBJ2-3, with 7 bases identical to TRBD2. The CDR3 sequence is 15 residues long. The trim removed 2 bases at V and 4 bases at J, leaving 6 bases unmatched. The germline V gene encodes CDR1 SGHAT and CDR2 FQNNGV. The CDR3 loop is CASSLRRGSSDTQYF. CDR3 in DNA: TGTGCCAGCAGCTTACGGCGGGGGAGCTCAGATACGCAGTATTTT.

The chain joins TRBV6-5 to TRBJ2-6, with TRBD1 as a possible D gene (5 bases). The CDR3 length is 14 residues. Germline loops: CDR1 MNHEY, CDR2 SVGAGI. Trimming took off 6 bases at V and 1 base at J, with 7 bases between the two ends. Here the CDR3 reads CASRAGSGANVLTF. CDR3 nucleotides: TGTGCCAGCAGAGCAGGGTCTGGGGCCAACGTCCTGACTTTC.

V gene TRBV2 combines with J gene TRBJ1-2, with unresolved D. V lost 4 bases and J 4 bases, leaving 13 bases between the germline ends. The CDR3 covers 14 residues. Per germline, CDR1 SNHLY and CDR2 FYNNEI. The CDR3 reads CASSVQSSPYGYTF. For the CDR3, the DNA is TGTGCCAGCAGTGTTCAATCGAGCCCCTATGGCTACACCTTC. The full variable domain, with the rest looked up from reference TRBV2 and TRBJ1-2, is EPEVTQTPSHQVTQMGQEVILRCVPISNHLYFYWYRQILGQKVEFLVSFYNNEISEKSEIFDDQFSVERPDGSNFTLKIRSTKLEDSAMYFCASSVQSSPYGYTFGSGTRLTVV.

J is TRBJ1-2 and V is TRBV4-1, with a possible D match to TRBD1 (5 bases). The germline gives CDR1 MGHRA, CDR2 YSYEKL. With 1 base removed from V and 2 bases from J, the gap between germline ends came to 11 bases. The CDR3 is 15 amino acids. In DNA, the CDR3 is TGCGCCAGCAGCCAAGTGGGGGGTAACAACTATGGCTACACCTTC. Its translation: CASSQVGGNNYGYTF.

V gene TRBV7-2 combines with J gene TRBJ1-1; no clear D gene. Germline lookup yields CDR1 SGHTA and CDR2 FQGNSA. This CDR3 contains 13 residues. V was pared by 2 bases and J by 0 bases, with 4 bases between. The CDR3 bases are TGTGCCAGCAGCTTATTAATGAACACTGAAGCTTTCTTT. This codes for CASSLLMNTEAFF. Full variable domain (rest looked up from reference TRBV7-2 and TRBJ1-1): GAGVSQSPSNKVTEKGKDVELRCDPISGHTALYWYRQSLGQGLEFLIYFQGNSAPDKSGLPSDRFSAERTGGSVSTLTIQRTQQEDSAVYLCASSLLMNTEAFFGQGTRLTVV.

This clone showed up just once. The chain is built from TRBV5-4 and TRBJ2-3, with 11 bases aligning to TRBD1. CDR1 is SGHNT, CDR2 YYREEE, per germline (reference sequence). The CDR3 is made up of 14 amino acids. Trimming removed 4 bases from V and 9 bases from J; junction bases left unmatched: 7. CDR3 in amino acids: CASSLGTGGGTQYF. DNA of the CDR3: TGTGCCAGCAGCCTTGGGACAGGGGGTGGGACGCAGTATTTT.

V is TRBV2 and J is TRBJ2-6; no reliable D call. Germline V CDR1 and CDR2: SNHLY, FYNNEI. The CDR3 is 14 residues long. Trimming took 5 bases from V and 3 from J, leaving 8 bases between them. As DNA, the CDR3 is TGTGCCAGCAGTCGACTGGGTGGGGCCAACGTCCTGACTTTC. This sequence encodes CASSRLGGANVLTF.

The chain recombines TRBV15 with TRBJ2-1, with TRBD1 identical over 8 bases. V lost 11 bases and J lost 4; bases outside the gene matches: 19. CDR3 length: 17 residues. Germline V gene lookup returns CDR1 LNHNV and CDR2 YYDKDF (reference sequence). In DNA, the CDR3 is TGTGCCCCGACAGGGGTTTTTTTTGGGTTCCTATACAATGAGCAGTTCTTC. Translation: CAPTGVFFGFLYNEQFF.

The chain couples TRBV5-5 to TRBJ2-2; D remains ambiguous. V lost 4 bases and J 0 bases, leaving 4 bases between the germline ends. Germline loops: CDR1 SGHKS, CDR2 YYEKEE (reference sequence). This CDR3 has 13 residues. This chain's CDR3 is CASSTANTGELFF. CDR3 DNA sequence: TGTGCCAGCAGCACAGCGAACACCGGGGAGCTGTTTTTT.

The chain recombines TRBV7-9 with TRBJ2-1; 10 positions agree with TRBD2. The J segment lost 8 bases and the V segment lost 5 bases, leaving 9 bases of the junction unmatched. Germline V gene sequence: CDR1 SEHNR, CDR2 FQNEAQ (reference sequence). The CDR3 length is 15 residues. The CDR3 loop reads CASSPLSGGADEQFF. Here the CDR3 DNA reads TGTGCCAGCAGCCCACTAAGCGGGGGGGCCGATGAGCAGTTCTTC.

CDR3 in amino acids: CASSVGGRFGYTF. The CDR3 DNA follows: TGTGCCAGCAGCGTGGGAGGGCGATTTGGCTACACCTTC. V is TRBV9 and J is TRBJ1-2; unclear D gene. Trimming removed 2 bases from V and 7 bases from J, with 12 bases in between. This CDR3 spans 13 amino acids. Germline-derived CDR1 and CDR2 are SGDLS and YYNGEE.

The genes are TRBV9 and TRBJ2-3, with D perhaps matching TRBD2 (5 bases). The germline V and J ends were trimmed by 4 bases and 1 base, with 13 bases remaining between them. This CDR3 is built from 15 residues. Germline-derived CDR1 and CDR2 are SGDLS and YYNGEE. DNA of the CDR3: TGTGCCAGCAGCTCCCGGACTTGGGGCACAGATACGCAGTATTTT. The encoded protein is CASSSRTWGTDTQYF.

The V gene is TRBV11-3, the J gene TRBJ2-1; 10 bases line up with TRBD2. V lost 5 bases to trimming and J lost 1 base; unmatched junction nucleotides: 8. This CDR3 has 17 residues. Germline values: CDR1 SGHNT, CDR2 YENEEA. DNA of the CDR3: TGTGCCAGCAGCGCAAGGACTAGCGGCCCATCCTACAATGAGCAGTTCTTC. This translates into CASSARTSGPSYNEQFF.